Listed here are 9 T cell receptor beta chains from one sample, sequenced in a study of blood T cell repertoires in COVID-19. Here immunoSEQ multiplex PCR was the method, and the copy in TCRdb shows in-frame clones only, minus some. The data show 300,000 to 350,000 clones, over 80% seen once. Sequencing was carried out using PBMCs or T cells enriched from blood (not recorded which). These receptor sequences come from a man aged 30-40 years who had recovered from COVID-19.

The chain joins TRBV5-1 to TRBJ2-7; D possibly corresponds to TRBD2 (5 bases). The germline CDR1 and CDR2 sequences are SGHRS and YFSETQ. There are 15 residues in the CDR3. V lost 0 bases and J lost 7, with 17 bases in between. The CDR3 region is CASSLGTFLRKEQYF. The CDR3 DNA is TGCGCCAGCAGCTTGGGGACTTTCCTTAGGAAGGAGCAGTACTTC.

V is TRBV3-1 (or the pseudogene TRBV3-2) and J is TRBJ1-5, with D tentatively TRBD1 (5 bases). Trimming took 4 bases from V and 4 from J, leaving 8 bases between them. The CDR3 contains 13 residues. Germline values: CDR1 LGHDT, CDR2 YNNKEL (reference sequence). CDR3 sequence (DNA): TGTGCCAGCAGCCCCGGGGGAAATCAGCCCCAGCATTTT. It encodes CASSPGGNQPQHF.

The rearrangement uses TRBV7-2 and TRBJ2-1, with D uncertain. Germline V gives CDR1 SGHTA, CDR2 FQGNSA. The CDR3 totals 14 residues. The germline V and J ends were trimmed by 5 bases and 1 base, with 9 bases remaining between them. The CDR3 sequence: CASSPRRSYNEQFF. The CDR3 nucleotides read TGTGCCAGCAGCCCTAGACGGTCCTACAATGAGCAGTTCTTC.

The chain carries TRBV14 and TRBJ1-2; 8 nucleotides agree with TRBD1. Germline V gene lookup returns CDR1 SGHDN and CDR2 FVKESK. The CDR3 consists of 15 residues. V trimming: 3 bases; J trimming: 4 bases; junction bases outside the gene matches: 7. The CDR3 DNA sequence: TGTGCCAGCAGCCAGGACAGGGCGTTCGGCTATGGCTACACCTTC. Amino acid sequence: CASSQDRAFGYGYTF.

DNA of the CDR3: TGTGCCAGCAGCTTAGCGCGGGGGGGGCTAGCCCGAAATACGCAGTATTTT. Protein: CASSLARGGLARNTQYF. This chain uses TRBV7-8 with TRBJ2-3; 9 nucleotides match TRBD2. The CDR3 is made up of 17 amino acids. V shed 0 bases and J 7 bases; nucleotides not matched to a gene: 11. Looked up from germline, CDR1 is SGHVS and CDR2 is FQNEAQ.

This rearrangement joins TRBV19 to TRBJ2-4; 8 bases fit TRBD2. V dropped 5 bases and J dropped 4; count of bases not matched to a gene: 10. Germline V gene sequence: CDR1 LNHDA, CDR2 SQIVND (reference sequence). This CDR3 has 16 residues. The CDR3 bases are TGTGCCAGTAGTCCGCGCCGAGCGGGGGCAAAAAACATTCAGTACTTC. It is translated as CASSPRRAGAKNIQYF.

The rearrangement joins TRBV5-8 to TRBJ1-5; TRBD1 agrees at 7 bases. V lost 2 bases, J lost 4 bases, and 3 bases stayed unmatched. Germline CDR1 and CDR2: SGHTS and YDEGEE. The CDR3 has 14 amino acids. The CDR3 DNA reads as TGTGCCAGCAGCTTCGGGACAGCGAATCAGCCCCAGCATTTT. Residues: CASSFGTANQPQHF. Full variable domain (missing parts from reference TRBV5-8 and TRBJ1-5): EAGVTQSPTHLIKTRGQQATLRCSPISGHTSVYWYQQALGLGLQFLLWYDEGEERNRGNFPPRFSGRQFPNYSSELNVNALELEDSALYLCASSFGTANQPQHFGDGTRLSIL.

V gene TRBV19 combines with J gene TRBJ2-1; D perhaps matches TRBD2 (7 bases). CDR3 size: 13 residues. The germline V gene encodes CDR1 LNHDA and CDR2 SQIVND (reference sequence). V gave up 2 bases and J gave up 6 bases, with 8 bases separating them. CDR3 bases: TGTGCCAGTAGTATACGGGGGGCCAATGAGCAGTTCTTC. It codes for CASSIRGANEQFF.

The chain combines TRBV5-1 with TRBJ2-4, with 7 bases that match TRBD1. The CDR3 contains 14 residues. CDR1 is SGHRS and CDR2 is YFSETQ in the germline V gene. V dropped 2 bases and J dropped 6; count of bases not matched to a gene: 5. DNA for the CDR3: TGCGCCAGCAGCTTACGGACAGGCTTAAACATTCAGTACTTC. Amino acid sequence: CASSLRTGLNIQYF.